The clone carrying this T cell receptor beta chain was observed at least ten times. V was clipped by 4 bases and J by 1 base; unmatched bases: 2. Germline lookup yields CDR1 SGHRS and CDR2 YFSETQ. This CDR3 is built from 15 residues. Time point described: sample taken at primary tumor resection. Without sorting, whole RNA was sequenced from tumor, nontumor lung or frozen PBMC. Untreated early-stage non-small cell lung cancer patients, roughly 72 in total, were the donors. Each TCR cDNA molecule bore a unique molecular identifier. A single record per CDR3 protein comes from TCRdb applying MiXCR to the 5' RACE reads. Among nearly 4,500 distinct CDR3 sequences listed, about a fifth were seen once. The data are from a study of spatial heterogeneity in lung cancer. Study background: The study consistently detected more beta-chain than alpha-chain sequences. An average of more than ten raw reads was observed per unique TCR and UMI combination.

The sample consisted of normal lung tissue next to the tumor, taken at surgery. This clonotype originated in a female donor with early-stage non-small cell lung cancer. This sequence joins TRBV5-1 and TRBJ2-2; TRBD1 aligns across 9 bases. The CDR3 DNA sequence: TGCGCCAGCAGCGTGGGACAGGGGAACACCGGGGAGCTGTTTTTT. Translation gives CASSVGQGNTGELFF. The variable domain in full, completed from reference TRBV5-1 and TRBJ2-2, reads KAGVTQTPRYLIKTRGQQVTLSCSPISGHRSVSWYQQTPGQGLQFLFEYFSETQRNKGNFPGRFSGRQFSNSRSEMNVSTLELGDSALYLCASSVGQGNTGELFFGEGSRLTVL.